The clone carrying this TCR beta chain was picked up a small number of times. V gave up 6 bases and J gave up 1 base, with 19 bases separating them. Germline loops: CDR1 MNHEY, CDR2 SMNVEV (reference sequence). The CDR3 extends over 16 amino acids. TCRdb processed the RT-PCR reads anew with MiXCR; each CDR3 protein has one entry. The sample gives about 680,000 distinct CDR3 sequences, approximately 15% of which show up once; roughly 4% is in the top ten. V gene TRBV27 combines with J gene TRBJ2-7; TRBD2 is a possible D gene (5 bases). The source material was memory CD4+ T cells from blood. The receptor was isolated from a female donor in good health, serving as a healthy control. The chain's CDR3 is CASRRWETTLSYEQYF. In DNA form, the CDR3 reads TGTGCCAGCAGACGCTGGGAGACCACACTGTCCTACGAGCAGTACTTC.